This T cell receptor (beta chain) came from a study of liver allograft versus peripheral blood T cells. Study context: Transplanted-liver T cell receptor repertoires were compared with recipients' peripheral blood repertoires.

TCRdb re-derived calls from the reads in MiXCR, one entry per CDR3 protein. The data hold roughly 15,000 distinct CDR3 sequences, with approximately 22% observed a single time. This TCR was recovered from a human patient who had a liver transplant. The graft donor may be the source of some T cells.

The DNA of the CDR3 is TGTGCCAGCAGCCGGGAATCTAATGGCTACACCTTC. Encoded protein: CASSRESNGYTF. The chain uses TRBV12-3 or TRBV12-4 and TRBJ1-2; D is ambiguous. V gave up 6 bases and J gave up 6 bases, with 11 bases separating them. The CDR3 sequence is 12 residues long.